Included here is one T cell receptor beta chain sequence, with context. The record originates from a study of blood T cell repertoires in COVID-19. The CDR3 extends over 15 amino acids. CDR1 is MNHEY, CDR2 SVGAGI, per germline. V was shortened by 0 bases and J by 0 bases, with 8 bases between the two germline ends. Authors' analysis steps: Counts of nucleated cells, estimated from reference gene primer amplification, were obtained. Profiled with immunoSEQ multiplex PCR; TCRdb holds only in-frame clones, not every one. V and J calls and clone size follow that table, whereas D and trimming were derived from the DNA. The table records under 300,000 clones, 65% to 85% of them present only once. Two negative PCRs, clearance, or symptom resolution were required of recovered Cohort 3 donors.

The V gene is TRBV6-5, the J gene TRBJ1-1; D is unclear. The source material was PBMCs or T cells enriched from blood (not recorded which). This receptor was identified in a man in his fifties who had recovered from COVID-19. CDR3 sequence: CASSYSGRLNTEAFF. DNA of the CDR3: TGTGCCAGCAGTTACTCTGGCAGGTTGAACACTGAAGCTTTCTTT.